This T cell receptor beta chain was identified during a study of cytomegalovirus exposure and HLA in healthy donors. PCR primers comprised 60 Vbeta and 13 Jbeta primers. This table comes from immunoSEQ multiplex PCR, and its TCRdb copy is limited to in-frame clones, with some not included. This table lists 55,000 to 75,000 clones. Details on this clone: The antigen remains undetermined.

Germline CDR1 is LGHNA and CDR2 is YNFKEQ. The J segment lost 5 bases and the V segment lost 3 bases, leaving 7 bases of the junction unmatched. There are 14 residues in the CDR3. Findings and caveats of the study: Accurate HLA-A and HLA-B prediction from TCR beta sequences was reported for most subjects.

The chain is built from TRBV4-2 and TRBJ2-7, with 7 bases aligning to TRBD1. The TCR originated in a male donor in good health and CMV-seronegative. Sequenced: PBMCs. This CDR3 is CASSHGQAKDEQYF. CDR3 nucleotides: TGTGCCAGCAGCCATGGACAGGCCAAGGACGAGCAGTACTTC.